Presented here are 17 T cell receptor beta chains from one specimen sequenced in a study of OX40 agonist ivuxolimab in advanced cancers. Assay: immunoSEQ multiplex PCR; the TCRdb copy retains only in-frame clones and omits some. The table includes tens of thousands of clones, approximately 87% detected once. The material was CD4+ or CD8+ T cells sorted from blood, obtained in a trial of the OX40 agonist ivuxolimab. The receptors originated from an adult with an advanced solid tumor such as melanoma, head and neck, liver or kidney cancer.

The V and J genes are TRBV19 and TRBJ1-5; D perhaps matches TRBD1 (6 bases). From germline, CDR1 is LNHDA and CDR2 SQIVND (reference sequence). This CDR3 spans 14 amino acids. Trimming cost V 5 bases and J 6 bases, with 14 bases left between them. The CDR3 coding sequence is TGTGCCAGTAGTGGGAGGGGGGGTGGTCAGCCCCAGCATTTT. Translating gives CASSGRGGGQPQHF. The entire variable domain, with the rest obtained from reference TRBV19 and TRBJ1-5, is as follows: DGGITQSPKYLFRKEGQNVTLSCEQNLNHDAMYWYRQDPGQGLRLIYYSQIVNDFQKGDIAEGYSVSREKKESFPLTVTSAQKNPTAFYLCASSGRGGGQPQHFGDGTRLSIL.

The rearrangement uses TRBV6-6 and TRBJ1-1; D unresolved. The germline gives CDR1 MNHNY, CDR2 SVGAGI (reference sequence). The CDR3 is 16 amino acids. V was shortened by 0 bases and J by 10 bases, with 21 bases between the two germline ends. The CDR3 sequence: CASSYSSGGDREGAFF. CDR3 in DNA: TGTGCCAGCAGTTACTCGAGTGGTGGGGATCGCGAGGGAGCTTTCTTT.

The chain recombines TRBV19 with TRBJ1-2; possible D gene TRBD1, 6 bases. CDR3 length: 12 amino acids. The germline V gene has CDR1 LNHDA and CDR2 SQIVND (reference sequence). Trimming took off 5 bases at V and 8 bases at J, with 12 bases between the two ends. The CDR3 DNA reads as TGTGCCAGTAGTGCGGACAGCTTGGGCTACACCTTC. It is translated as CASSADSLGYTF.

The rearrangement links TRBV5-1 to TRBJ2-1; 15 bases agree with TRBD2. V trimming: 1 base; J trimming: 14 bases; junction bases outside the gene matches: 7. CDR3 size: 15 residues. Germline-derived CDR1 and CDR2 are SGHRS and YFSETQ. The CDR3 nucleotides are TGCGCCAGCAGCTTGTCGGGACTAGCGGGGGGAAAAGAGTTCTTC. Amino acid sequence: CASSLSGLAGGKEFF.

V is TRBV10-3 and J is TRBJ2-7; D is uncertain. CDR1 and CDR2 (germline): ENHRY, SYGVKD. The V end lost 1 base, the J end lost 2 bases, and 3 bases lay between the germline ends. The CDR3 totals 12 residues. CDR3 sequence: CAISELPYEQYF. In nucleotides, the CDR3 is TGTGCCATCAGTGAGTTGCCCTACGAGCAGTACTTC.

This rearrangement joins TRBV10-3 to TRBJ2-7, with D possibly matching TRBD1 (6 bases). The V gene's germline CDR1 is ENHRY and CDR2 SYGVKD. Trimming pared 3 bases from V and 6 bases from J, leaving 9 bases between. This CDR3 has 12 amino acids. The chain's CDR3 is CAISDRGPEQYF. Written as DNA, the CDR3 is TGTGCCATCAGTGACAGGGGTCCCGAGCAGTACTTC.

The chain has TRBV2 and TRBJ1-4, with 8 bases matching TRBD1. CDR1 SNHLY and CDR2 FYNNEI come from the germline V gene. J was trimmed by 16 bases and V by 1 base; bases with no gene match: 8. The CDR3 covers 13 residues. The CDR3 protein is CASSEGRTGLPFF. CDR3 nucleotide sequence: TGTGCCAGCAGTGAAGGTCGGACAGGGCTGCCGTTTTTT.

This chain uses TRBV4-1 with TRBJ1-4, with 11 bases matching TRBD1. V lost 4 bases and J lost 8; bases outside the gene matches: 6. This CDR3 contains 15 residues. Germline V gene lookup returns CDR1 MGHRA and CDR2 YSYEKL. CDR3 in DNA: TGCGCCAGCAGCCCGGGACAGGGGGTAATGGAAAAACTGTTTTTT. Its protein product is CASSPGQGVMEKLFF.

The chain links TRBV5-6 to TRBJ1-4, with D unclear. Trimming removed 4 bases from V and 6 bases from J, with 13 bases in between. Germline assignment: CDR1 SGHDT and CDR2 YYEEEE. The CDR3 is made up of 14 amino acids. The CDR3 spells CASSALRADEKLFF. The CDR3 coding sequence is TGTGCCAGCAGCGCCCTGCGGGCGGATGAAAAACTGTTTTTT.

In this sample, this clone is medium-sized. The V gene is TRBV19, the J gene TRBJ2-7, with TRBD2 as a possible D gene (6 bases). The germline V gene encodes CDR1 LNHDA and CDR2 SQIVND (reference sequence). V was trimmed by 10 bases and J by 3 bases, leaving 25 bases between them. The CDR3 spans 16 residues. In DNA form, the CDR3 reads TGTGCCATCAAGGGAGGCAAGGGGCCAAGAGACTACGAGCAGTACTTC. It translates to CAIKGGKGPRDYEQYF.

The chain uses TRBV6-5 and TRBJ2-7; TRBD1 matches at 10 bases. Germline CDR1 is MNHEY and CDR2 is SVGAGI. Losses at the gene ends were 6 bases for V and 3 bases for J; bases not matched to a gene: 8. This CDR3 has 15 residues. CDR3 coding DNA: TGTGCCAGCAGCTCTCACGGGACAGGGGTCTACGAGCAGTACTTC. Translating gives CASSSHGTGVYEQYF.

The rearrangement joins TRBV5-1 to TRBJ2-1, with TRBD2 matching 8 bases. V lost 2 bases to trimming and J lost 9 bases; unmatched junction nucleotides: 10. Germline V gene lookup returns CDR1 SGHRS and CDR2 YFSETQ. This CDR3 region has 15 residues. This CDR3 is CASSLEALRGVEQFF. The CDR3 nucleotides read TGCGCCAGCAGCTTAGAGGCCTTGCGGGGGGTTGAGCAGTTCTTC.

The V call is TRBV7-9, the J call TRBJ2-1; 10 bases match TRBD1. Per the germline V gene, CDR1 is SEHNR and CDR2 is FQNEAQ (reference sequence). The CDR3 sequence is 15 residues long. Losses at the gene ends were 5 bases for V and 8 bases for J; bases not matched to a gene: 9. The CDR3 bases are TGTGCCAGCAGCCGCTCGGACAGGGGGGGACATGAGCAGTTCTTC. Translation gives CASSRSDRGGHEQFF. The full variable domain, with the rest looked up from reference TRBV7-9 and TRBJ2-1, is DTGVSQNPRHKITKRGQNVTFRCDPISEHNRLYWYRQTLGQGPEFLTYFQNEAQLEKSRLLSDRFSAERPKGSFSTLEIQRTEQGDSAMYLCASSRSDRGGHEQFFGPGTRLTVL.

V and J are TRBV5-4 and TRBJ2-7; the D gene is possibly TRBD2 (5 bases). The CDR3 is 14 residues long. CDR1 and CDR2 (germline): SGHNT, YYREEE (reference sequence). Trimming stripped 4 bases from V and 2 bases from J, with 13 bases between. The CDR3 bases are TGTGCCAGCAGCCTCGCGGGCAAAACCTACGAGCAGTACTTC. This translates into CASSLAGKTYEQYF.

This chain links TRBV18 with TRBJ2-3, with a possible D match to TRBD1 (6 bases). Germline V CDR1 and CDR2: KGHSH, LQKENI. The CDR3 extends over 15 amino acids. V dropped 3 bases and J dropped 4 bases, with 14 bases sitting between them. The CDR3, as DNA: TGTGCCAGCTCACCCGAGACAGGCCCGCCAGATACGCAGTATTTT. This encodes CASSPETGPPDTQYF.

The rearrangement joins TRBV5-1 to TRBJ2-3; the match to TRBD2 covers 9 bases. V trimming: 2 bases; J trimming: 6 bases; junction bases outside the gene matches: 13. The CDR3 spans 17 residues. The germline gives CDR1 SGHRS, CDR2 YFSETQ. The CDR3 here is CASSFGVTSGWVDTQYF. In DNA, the CDR3 is TGCGCCAGCAGCTTCGGCGTTACTAGCGGGTGGGTGGATACGCAGTATTTT.

V usage is TRBV5-1 and J usage is TRBJ2-2; D is possibly TRBD2 (6 bases). V was trimmed by 2 bases and J by 4 bases, leaving 15 bases between them. The CDR3 runs to 16 residues. The V gene's germline CDR1 is SGHRS and CDR2 YFSETQ. The CDR3 DNA sequence: TGCGCCAGCAGCTTCCTTGGCGGGACTGGCACCGGGGAGCTGTTTTTT. The encoded protein is CASSFLGGTGTGELFF. Full variable domain (remainder filled in from reference TRBV5-1 and TRBJ2-2): KAGVTQTPRYLIKTRGQQVTLSCSPISGHRSVSWYQQTPGQGLQFLFEYFSETQRNKGNFPGRFSGRQFSNSRSEMNVSTLELGDSALYLCASSFLGGTGTGELFFGEGSRLTVL.